This T cell receptor (beta chain) was identified during a study of early T cells in non-severe SARS-CoV-2 infection. Study details: It was bulk RNA from unsorted whole blood that was sequenced, and the chains were unpaired.

This clonotype was counted a few times. Deletions cut 4 bases from V and 6 bases from J, with 12 bases between. The CDR3 covers 12 residues. Per germline, CDR1 GTSNPN and CDR2 SVGIG (reference sequence). Researchers attached unique molecular identifiers to individual cDNA molecules. TCRdb itself ran the 5' RACE reads through MiXCR, one entry per CDR3 protein. This table holds about 56,000 distinct CDR3 sequences, over 9.5% found once. The V gene is TRBV30, the J gene TRBJ1-1; D possibly corresponds to TRBD1 (5 bases). The clonotype comes from an adult who was a healthcare worker with PCR-confirmed SARS-CoV-2 infection or an uninfected control (not recorded which). The sample comprised whole blood. CDR3 in DNA: TGTGCCTGGACCCGGGGGGGTGCTGAAGCTTTCTTT. This gives the protein CAWTRGGAEAFF.